The clone carrying this TCR beta chain was observed at least ten times. No antigen is known for it. At one end the junction does not follow the germline gene, possibly because of a read error. These data come from a study of CD8 T cells in ankylosing spondylitis. Preparation of TCR beta libraries was done by quantitative 5'-RACE with molecular barcodes. TCRdb itself ran the 5' RACE reads through MiXCR, one entry per CDR3 protein. The sample lists about 130,000 distinct CDR3 sequences; approximately 13% were seen once. Per the germline V gene, CDR1 is SGHRS and CDR2 is YFSETQ. CDR3 length: 15 residues. Overall study results and limits: A TCR beta motif made of fewer than ten highly homologous variants seemed typical of ankylosing spondylitis blood. Relatively rare in peripheral blood, disease-linked clones were also CD8+.

V and J are TRBV5-1 and TRBJ2-3; no firm D call. Sequenced input: blood, either unsorted or a sorted T cell fraction (not recorded which). The clonotype comes from a female donor with ankylosing spondylitis or in good health (not recorded which). CDR3 nucleotides: TGTGCCAGCAGCTTAGACGGAACTAGCACAGATACGCAGTATTTT. The encoded protein is CASSLDGTSTDTQYF.